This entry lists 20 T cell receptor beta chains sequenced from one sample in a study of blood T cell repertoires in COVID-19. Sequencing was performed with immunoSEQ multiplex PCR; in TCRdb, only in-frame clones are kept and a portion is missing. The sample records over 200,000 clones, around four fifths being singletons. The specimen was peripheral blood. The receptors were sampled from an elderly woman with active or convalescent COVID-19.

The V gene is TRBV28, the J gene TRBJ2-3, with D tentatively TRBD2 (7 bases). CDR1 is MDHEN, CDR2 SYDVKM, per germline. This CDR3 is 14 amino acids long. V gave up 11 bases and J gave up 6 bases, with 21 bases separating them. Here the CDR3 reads CALGGGTLGDTQYF. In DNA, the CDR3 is TGTGCCCTTGGGGGGGGCACCCTCGGGGATACGCAGTATTTT. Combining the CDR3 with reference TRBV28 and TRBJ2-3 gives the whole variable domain DVKVTQSSRYLVKRTGEKVFLECVQDMDHENMFWYRQDPGLGLRLIYFSYDVKMKEKGDIPEGYSVSREKKERFSLILESASTNQTSMYLCALGGGTLGDTQYFGPGTRLTVL.

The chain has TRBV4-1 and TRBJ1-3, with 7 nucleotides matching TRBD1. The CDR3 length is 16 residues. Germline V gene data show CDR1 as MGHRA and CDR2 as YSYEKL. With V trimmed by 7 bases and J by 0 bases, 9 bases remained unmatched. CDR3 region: CASTPTGKPSGNTIYF. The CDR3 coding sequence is TGCGCCAGCACCCCGACAGGGAAGCCCTCTGGAAACACCATATATTTT.

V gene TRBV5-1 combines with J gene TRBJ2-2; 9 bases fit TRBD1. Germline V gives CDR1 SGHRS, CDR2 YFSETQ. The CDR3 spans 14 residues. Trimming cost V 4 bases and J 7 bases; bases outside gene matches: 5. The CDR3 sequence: CASSQQGADGELFF. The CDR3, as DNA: TGCGCCAGCAGCCAACAGGGGGCCGACGGGGAGCTGTTTTTT. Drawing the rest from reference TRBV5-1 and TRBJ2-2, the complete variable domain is KAGVTQTPRYLIKTRGQQVTLSCSPISGHRSVSWYQQTPGQGLQFLFEYFSETQRNKGNFPGRFSGRQFSNSRSEMNVSTLELGDSALYLCASSQQGADGELFFGEGSRLTVL.

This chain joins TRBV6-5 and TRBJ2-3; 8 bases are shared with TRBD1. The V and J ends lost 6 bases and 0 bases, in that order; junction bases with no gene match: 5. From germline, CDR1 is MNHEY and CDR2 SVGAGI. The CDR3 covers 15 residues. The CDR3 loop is CASSPGGISTDTQYF. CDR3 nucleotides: TGTGCCAGCAGCCCAGGGGGCATTAGCACAGATACGCAGTATTTT.

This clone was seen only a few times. CDR3 sequence: CASSGDYVSNEQFF. For the CDR3, the DNA is TGTGCCAGCAGCGGGGACTACGTGTCGAATGAGCAGTTCTTC. J is TRBJ2-1 and V is TRBV2, with TRBD2 matching 7 bases. Germline V lookup: CDR1 SNHLY, CDR2 FYNNEI. There are 14 residues in the CDR3. Unmatched junction bases numbered 9, after V lost 6 bases and J lost 7 bases.

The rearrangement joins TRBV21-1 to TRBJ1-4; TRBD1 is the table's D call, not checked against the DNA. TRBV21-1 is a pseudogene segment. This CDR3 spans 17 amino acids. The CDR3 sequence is CASSNEKKQGAREKLFF. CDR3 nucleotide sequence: TGTGCCAGCAGCAACGAAAAAAAACAGGGGGCGCGTGAAAAACTGTTTTTT.

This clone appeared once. As DNA, the CDR3 is TGTGCCAGCAGCCAGACTAGCGGGAGTGGTTCCTACAATGAGCAGTTCTTC. Its protein is CASSQTSGSGSYNEQFF. The rearrangement joins TRBV4-2 to TRBJ2-1; 12 positions agree with TRBD2. CDR3 length: 17 residues. The V gene's germline CDR1 is LGHNA and CDR2 YNFKEQ. The trim removed 3 bases at V and 1 base at J, leaving 4 bases unmatched.

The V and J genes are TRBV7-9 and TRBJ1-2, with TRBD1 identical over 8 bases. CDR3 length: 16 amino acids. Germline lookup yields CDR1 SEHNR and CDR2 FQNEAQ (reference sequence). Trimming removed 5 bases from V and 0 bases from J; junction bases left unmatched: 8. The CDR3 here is CASSPGQGPTNYGYTF. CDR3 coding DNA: TGTGCCAGCAGCCCCGGACAGGGACCAACTAACTATGGCTACACCTTC.

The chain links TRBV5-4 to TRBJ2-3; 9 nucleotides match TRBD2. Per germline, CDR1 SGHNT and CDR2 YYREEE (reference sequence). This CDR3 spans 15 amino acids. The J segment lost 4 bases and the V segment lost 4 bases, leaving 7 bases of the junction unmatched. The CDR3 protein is CASSRWTSEADTQYF. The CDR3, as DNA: TGTGCCAGCAGCCGATGGACTAGCGAAGCAGATACGCAGTATTTT.

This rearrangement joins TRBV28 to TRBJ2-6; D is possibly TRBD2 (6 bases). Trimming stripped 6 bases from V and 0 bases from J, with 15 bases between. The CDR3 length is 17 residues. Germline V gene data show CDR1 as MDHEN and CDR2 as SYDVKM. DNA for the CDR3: TGTGCCAGCAGCCTGGGGGGAGTTCCCTCTGGGGCCAACGTCCTGACTTTC. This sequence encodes CASSLGGVPSGANVLTF. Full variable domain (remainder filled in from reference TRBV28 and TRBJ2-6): DVKVTQSSRYLVKRTGEKVFLECVQDMDHENMFWYRQDPGLGLRLIYFSYDVKMKEKGDIPEGYSVSREKKERFSLILESASTNQTSMYLCASSLGGVPSGANVLTFGAGSRLTVL.

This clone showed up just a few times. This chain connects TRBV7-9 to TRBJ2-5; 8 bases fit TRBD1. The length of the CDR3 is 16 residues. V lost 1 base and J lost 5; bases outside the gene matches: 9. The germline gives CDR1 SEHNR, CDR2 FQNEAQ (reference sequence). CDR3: CASSLGAGGPVETQYF. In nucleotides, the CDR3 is TGTGCCAGCAGCTTAGGGGCAGGGGGCCCCGTGGAGACCCAGTACTTC.

The CDR3 loop reads CASSPGTAQPQHF. The CDR3 region has the DNA TGTGCCAGCTCACCTGGGACAGCTCAGCCCCAGCATTTT. The chain joins TRBV18 to TRBJ1-5; 7 nucleotides agree with TRBD1. Germline CDR1 reads KGHSH; CDR2 reads LQKENI. This CDR3 has 13 amino acids. V was clipped by 3 bases and J by 6 bases; unmatched bases: 2.

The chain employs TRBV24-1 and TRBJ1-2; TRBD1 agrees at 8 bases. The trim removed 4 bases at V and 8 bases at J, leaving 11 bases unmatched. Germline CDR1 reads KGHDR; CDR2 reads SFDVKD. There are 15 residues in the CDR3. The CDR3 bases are TGTGCCACCAGTGAAACCGGGACAGGCACCATCGGCTACACCTTC. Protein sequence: CATSETGTGTIGYTF.

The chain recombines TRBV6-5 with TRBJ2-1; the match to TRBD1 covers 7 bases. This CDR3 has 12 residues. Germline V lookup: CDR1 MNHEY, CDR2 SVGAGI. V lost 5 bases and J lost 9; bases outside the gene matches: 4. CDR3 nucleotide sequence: TGTGCCAGCAGTACAGGGGCGGGTGAGCAGTTCTTC. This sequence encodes CASSTGAGEQFF.

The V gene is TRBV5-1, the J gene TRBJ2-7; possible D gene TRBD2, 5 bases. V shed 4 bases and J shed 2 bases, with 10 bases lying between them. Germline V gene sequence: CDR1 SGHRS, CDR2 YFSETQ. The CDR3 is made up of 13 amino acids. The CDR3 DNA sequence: TGCGCCAGCAGCCACCGGGATCCCTACGAGCAGTACTTC. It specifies CASSHRDPYEQYF. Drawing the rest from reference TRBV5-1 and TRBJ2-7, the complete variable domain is KAGVTQTPRYLIKTRGQQVTLSCSPISGHRSVSWYQQTPGQGLQFLFEYFSETQRNKGNFPGRFSGRQFSNSRSEMNVSTLELGDSALYLCASSHRDPYEQYFGPGTRLTVT.

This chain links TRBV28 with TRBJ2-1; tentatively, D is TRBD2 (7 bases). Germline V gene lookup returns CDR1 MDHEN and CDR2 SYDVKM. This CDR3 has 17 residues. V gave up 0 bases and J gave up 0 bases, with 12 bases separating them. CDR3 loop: CASSLWGGDNSYNEQFF. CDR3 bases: TGTGCCAGCAGTTTATGGGGAGGGGACAACTCCTACAATGAGCAGTTCTTC.

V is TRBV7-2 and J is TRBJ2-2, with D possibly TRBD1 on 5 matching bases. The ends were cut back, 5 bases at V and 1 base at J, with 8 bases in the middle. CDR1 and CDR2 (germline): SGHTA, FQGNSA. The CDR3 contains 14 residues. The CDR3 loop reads CASSLQGNTGELFF. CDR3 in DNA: TGTGCCAGCAGCCTCCAGGGGAACACCGGGGAGCTGTTTTTT.

CDR3 sequence: CASSHPGLAFSTDTQYF. CDR3 coding DNA: TGTGCCAGCAGCCACCCGGGACTAGCGTTTAGCACAGATACGCAGTATTTT. This chain links TRBV6-2 or TRBV6-3 with TRBJ2-3, with 10 bases matching TRBD2. Germline CDR1 is MNHEY and CDR2 is SVGEGT. The CDR3 runs to 17 residues. Trimming took 6 bases from V and 0 from J; bases not matched to a gene: 9.

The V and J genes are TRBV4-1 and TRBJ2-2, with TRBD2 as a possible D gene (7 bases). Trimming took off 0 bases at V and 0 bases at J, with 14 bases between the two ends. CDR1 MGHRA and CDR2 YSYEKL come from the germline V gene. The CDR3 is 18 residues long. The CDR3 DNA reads TGCGCCAGCAGCCAAGAGCCTCTGGGGGGGCCGAACACCGGGGAGCTGTTTTTT. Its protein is CASSQEPLGGPNTGELFF.

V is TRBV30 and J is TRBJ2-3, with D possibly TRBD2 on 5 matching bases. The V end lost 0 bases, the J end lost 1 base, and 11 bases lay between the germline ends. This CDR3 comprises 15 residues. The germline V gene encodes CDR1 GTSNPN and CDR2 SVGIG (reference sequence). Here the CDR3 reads CAWSVGGVGTDTQYF. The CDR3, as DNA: TGTGCCTGGAGTGTAGGAGGTGTGGGCACAGATACGCAGTATTTT.